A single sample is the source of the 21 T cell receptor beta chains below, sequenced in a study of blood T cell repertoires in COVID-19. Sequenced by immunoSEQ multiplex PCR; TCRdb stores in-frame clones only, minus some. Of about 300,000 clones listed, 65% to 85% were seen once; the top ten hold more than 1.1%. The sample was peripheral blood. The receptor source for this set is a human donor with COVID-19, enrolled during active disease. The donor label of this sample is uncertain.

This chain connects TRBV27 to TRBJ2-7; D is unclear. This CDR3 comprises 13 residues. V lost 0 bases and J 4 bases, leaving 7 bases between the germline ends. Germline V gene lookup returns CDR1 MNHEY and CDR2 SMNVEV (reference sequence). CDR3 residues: CASSLSHRYEQYF. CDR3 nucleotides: TGTGCCAGCAGTTTATCCCACAGATACGAGCAGTACTTC.

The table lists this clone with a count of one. The CDR3 region is CASGPTGEDTEAFF. Here the CDR3 DNA reads TGTGCTAGTGGTCCGACAGGGGAAGACACTGAAGCTTTCTTT. The rearrangement joins TRBV12-5 to TRBJ1-1, with 8 bases aligning to TRBD1. J was trimmed by 3 bases and V by 5 bases; bases with no gene match: 5. Germline lookup yields CDR1 LGHNT and CDR2 FRNRAP. The length of the CDR3 is 14 residues.

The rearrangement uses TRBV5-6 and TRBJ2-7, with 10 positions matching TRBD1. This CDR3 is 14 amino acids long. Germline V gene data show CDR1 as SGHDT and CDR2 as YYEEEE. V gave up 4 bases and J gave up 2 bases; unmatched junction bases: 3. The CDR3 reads CASSNGQGAYEQYF. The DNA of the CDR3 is TGTGCCAGCAGCAATGGACAGGGGGCCTACGAGCAGTACTTC.

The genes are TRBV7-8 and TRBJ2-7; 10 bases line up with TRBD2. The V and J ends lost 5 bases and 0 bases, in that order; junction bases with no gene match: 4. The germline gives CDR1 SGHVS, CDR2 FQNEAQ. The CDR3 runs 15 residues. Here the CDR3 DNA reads TGTGCCAGCAGCCCAGCTAGCGGGAGCTCCTACGAGCAGTACTTC. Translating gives CASSPASGSSYEQYF.

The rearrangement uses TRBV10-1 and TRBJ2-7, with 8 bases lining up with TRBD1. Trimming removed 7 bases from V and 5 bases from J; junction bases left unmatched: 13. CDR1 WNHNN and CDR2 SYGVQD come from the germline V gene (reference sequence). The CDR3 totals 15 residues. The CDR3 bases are TGCGCCAGCAATAATGGGGCAGGGGGCTGGAACGAGCAGTACTTC. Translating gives CASNNGAGGWNEQYF.

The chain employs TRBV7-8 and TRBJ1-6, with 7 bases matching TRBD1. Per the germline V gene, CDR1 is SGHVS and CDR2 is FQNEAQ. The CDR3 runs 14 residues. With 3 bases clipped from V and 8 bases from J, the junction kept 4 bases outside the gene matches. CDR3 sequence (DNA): TGTGCCAGCAGCTTGGACAGGACCCATTCACCCCTCCACTTT. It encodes CASSLDRTHSPLHF.

CDR3: CSVVQGGAGELFF. CDR3 coding DNA: TGCAGCGTTGTACAGGGGGGAGCCGGGGAGCTGTTTTTT. The chain joins TRBV29-1 to TRBJ2-2; 8 nucleotides line up with TRBD1. Germline V gene sequence: CDR1 SQVTM, CDR2 ANQGSEA. The CDR3 is made up of 13 amino acids. V lost 4 bases and J lost 6; bases outside the gene matches: 4.

Written as DNA, the CDR3 is TGCAGCGTTGAAGAGCCCAGAAACATTCAGTACTTC. Translation gives CSVEEPRNIQYF. The J gene is TRBJ2-4, the V gene TRBV29-1; D uncertain. Germline V CDR1 and CDR2: SQVTM, ANQGSEA. This CDR3 has 12 amino acids. The V end lost 0 bases, the J end lost 6 bases, and 6 bases lay between the germline ends.

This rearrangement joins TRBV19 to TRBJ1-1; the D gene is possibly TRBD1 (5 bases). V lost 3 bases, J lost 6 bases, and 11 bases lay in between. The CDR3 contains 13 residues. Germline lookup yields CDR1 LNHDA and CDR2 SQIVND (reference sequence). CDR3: CASSIGRAAEAFF. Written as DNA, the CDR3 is TGTGCCAGTAGTATCGGCAGGGCTGCTGAAGCTTTCTTT.

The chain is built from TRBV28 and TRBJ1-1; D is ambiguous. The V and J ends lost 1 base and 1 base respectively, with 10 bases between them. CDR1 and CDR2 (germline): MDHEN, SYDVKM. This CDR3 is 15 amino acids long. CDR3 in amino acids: CASSLYVRGNTEAFF. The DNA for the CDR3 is TGTGCCAGCAGTTTATACGTGAGAGGGAACACTGAAGCTTTCTTT.

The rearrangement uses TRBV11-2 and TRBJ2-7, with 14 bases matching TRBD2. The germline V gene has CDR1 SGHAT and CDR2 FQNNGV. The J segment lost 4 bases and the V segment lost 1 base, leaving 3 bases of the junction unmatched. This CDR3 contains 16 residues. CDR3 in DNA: TGTGCCAGCAGCTTAGGGACTAGCGGGAGGATTTACGAGCAGTACTTC. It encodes CASSLGTSGRIYEQYF.

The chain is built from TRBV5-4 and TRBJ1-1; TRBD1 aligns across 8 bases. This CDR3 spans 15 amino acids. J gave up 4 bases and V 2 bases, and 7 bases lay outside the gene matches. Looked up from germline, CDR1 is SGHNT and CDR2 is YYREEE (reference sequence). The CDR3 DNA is TGTGCCAGCAGCTTACCAGGGGGCGAGGGCACTGAAGCTTTCTTT. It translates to CASSLPGGEGTEAFF.

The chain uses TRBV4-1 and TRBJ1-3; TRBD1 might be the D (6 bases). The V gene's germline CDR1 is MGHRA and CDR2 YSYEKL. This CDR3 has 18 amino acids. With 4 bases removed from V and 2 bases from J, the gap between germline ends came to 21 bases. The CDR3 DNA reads TGCGCCAGCAGCCCTCCCGGTCAGGGGTTTGGAACTGGAAACACCATATATTTT. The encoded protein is CASSPPGQGFGTGNTIYF.

CDR3 in DNA: TGTGCCAGCAACCCGACTAGCGGGAGCACCGGGGAGCTGTTTTTT. Translating gives CASNPTSGSTGELFF. The V gene is TRBV11-2, the J gene TRBJ2-2, with TRBD2 matching over 12 bases. The junction had 4 bases not matched to a gene; V was cut back by 7 bases and J by 4 bases. The CDR3 has 15 amino acids. Looked up from germline, CDR1 is SGHAT and CDR2 is FQNNGV.

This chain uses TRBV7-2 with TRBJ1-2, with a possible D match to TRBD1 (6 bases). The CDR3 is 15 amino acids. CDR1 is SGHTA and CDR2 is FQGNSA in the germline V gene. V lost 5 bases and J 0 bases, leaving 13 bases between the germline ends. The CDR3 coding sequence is TGTGCCAGCAGCCTACAGGGCCTGTCTAACTATGGCTACACCTTC. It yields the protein CASSLQGLSNYGYTF.

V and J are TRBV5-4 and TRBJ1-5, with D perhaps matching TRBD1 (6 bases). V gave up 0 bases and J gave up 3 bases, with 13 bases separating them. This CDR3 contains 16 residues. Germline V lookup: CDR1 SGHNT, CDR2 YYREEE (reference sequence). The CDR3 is CASSLGGGYDNQPQHF. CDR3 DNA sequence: TGTGCCAGCAGCTTGGGAGGGGGTTATGACAATCAGCCCCAGCATTTT.

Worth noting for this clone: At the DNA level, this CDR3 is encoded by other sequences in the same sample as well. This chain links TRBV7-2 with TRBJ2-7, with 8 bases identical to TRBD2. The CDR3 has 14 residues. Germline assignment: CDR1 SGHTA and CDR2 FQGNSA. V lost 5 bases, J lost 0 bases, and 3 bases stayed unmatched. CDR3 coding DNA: TGTGCCAGCAGCACTAGCGGCAGCTCCTACGAGCAGTACTTC. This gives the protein CASSTSGSSYEQYF.

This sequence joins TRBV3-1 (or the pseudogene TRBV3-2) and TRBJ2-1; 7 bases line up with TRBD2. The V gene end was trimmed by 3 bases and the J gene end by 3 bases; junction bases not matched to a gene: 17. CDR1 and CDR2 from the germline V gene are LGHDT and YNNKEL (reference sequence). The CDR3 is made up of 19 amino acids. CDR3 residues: CASSHHGWSSGKIYNEQFF. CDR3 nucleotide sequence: TGTGCCAGCAGCCATCACGGCTGGTCCAGCGGGAAGATCTACAATGAGCAGTTCTTC.

The CDR3 loop is CASSLGRHSYEQYF. CDR3 DNA sequence: TGTGCCAGCTCACTCGGCAGACACTCCTACGAGCAGTACTTC. The chain is built from TRBV18 and TRBJ2-7; no clear D gene. Trimming shortened V by 4 bases and J by 0 bases, and 10 bases separated the two germline ends. The CDR3 consists of 14 residues. Germline assignment: CDR1 KGHSH and CDR2 LQKENI.

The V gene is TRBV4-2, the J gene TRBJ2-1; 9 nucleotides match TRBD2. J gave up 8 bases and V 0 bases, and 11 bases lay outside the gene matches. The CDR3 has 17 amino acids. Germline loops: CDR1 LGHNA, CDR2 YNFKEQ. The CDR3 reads CASSQDTAAGGFDEQFF. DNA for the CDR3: TGTGCCAGCAGCCAAGATACTGCAGCGGGAGGTTTCGATGAGCAGTTCTTC.

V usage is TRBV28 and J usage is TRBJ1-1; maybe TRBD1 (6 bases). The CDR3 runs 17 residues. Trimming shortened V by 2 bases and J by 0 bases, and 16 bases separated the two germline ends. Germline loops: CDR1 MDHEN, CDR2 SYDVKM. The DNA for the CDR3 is TGTGCCAGCAGTTTACCATGGGGGGGGACAATGAACACTGAAGCTTTCTTT. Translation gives CASSLPWGGTMNTEAFF.